This entry lists 8 T cell receptor beta chains sequenced from one sample in a study of T cells in Graves' hyperthyroidism and ophthalmopathy. RNA transcripts yielded amplified TCR beta CDR3 regions. During a first-round RT-PCR of the TCR CDR3, the HTBI primer set was used. TCRdb independently ran MiXCR on the multiplex PCR reads; one entry per CDR3 protein. Among more than 450,000 distinct CDR3 sequences listed, about 15% were seen once. The specimen sequenced was blood. All receptors derive from a woman aged 40 to 50 with Graves' hyperthyroidism.

This clonotype was seen at least ten times. The CDR3 nucleotides are TGTGCCAGCAGGCGGGACCAACTCACTGGGGAGCTGTTTTTT. Its translation: CASRRDQLTGELFF. The rearrangement links TRBV28 to TRBJ2-2, with D possibly being TRBD2 (6 bases). The germline gives CDR1 MDHEN, CDR2 SYDVKM. V lost 6 bases to trimming and J lost 8 bases, with 16 bases between them. CDR3 length: 14 amino acids.

This clonotype has at least ten counts. The chain employs TRBV15 and TRBJ2-5, with D maybe TRBD2 (6 bases). Germline CDR1 LNHNV, CDR2 YYDKDF (reference sequence). The germline V and J ends were trimmed by 0 bases and 2 bases, with 10 bases remaining between them. The CDR3 spans 15 residues. The CDR3 spells CATSRDVGRQETQYF. The CDR3, as DNA: TGTGCCACCAGCAGAGATGTGGGGAGGCAAGAGACCCAGTACTTC.

This clonotype has more than one count but fewer than ten. This chain joins TRBV7-3 and TRBJ2-7; D may be TRBD1 or TRBD2 (5 bases each). Germline CDR1 and CDR2: SGHTA and FQGTGA. Trimming removed 5 bases at V and 6 bases at J, with 14 bases between. The length of the CDR3 is 13 residues. CDR3 nucleotide sequence: TGTGCCAGCAGCCCCCGCCCGGGGCCCGAGCAGTACTTC. Encoded protein: CASSPRPGPEQYF.

This clonotype was counted many times. The rearrangement uses TRBV6-1 and TRBJ2-2, with D unclear. CDR1 and CDR2 from the germline V gene are MNHNS and SASEGT. This CDR3 is built from 12 residues. The V gene lost 10 bases and the J gene lost 3 bases, with 9 bases spanning the gap. The DNA for the CDR3 is TGTGCCATCTTAGAGGACACCGGGGAGCTGTTTTTT. Translation gives CAILEDTGELFF.

The J gene is TRBJ2-1, the V gene TRBV6-2 or TRBV6-3; D is undetermined. Germline V gives CDR1 MNHEY, CDR2 SVGEGT. The germline V and J ends were trimmed by 2 bases and 8 bases, with 7 bases remaining between them. The CDR3 contains 12 residues. The DNA of the CDR3 is TGTGCCAGCAGTTACAGGAGTCATGAGCAGTTCTTC. This codes for CASSYRSHEQFF.

Worth noting for this clonotype: This may be a read error, as it is one base from a much larger clone. The J gene is TRBJ1-2, the V gene TRBV6-2 or TRBV6-3; a possible D gene is TRBD1 (5 bases). The V gene's germline CDR1 is MNHEY and CDR2 SVGEGT. CDR3 length equals 15 residues. CDR3 nucleotide sequence: TGTGCCAGCAGTTCAAGGGACCGGACTAACTATGGCTGCACCTTC. Protein sequence: CASSSRDRTNYGCTF.

There are many counts of this clonotype. The chain couples TRBV9 to TRBJ2-7, with 7 bases identical to TRBD1. The J segment lost 2 bases and the V segment lost 5 bases, leaving 7 bases of the junction unmatched. Germline CDR1 SGDLS, CDR2 YYNGEE. The CDR3 spans 14 residues. DNA of the CDR3: TGTGCCAGCAGTAATGGACAGGCCACCTACGAGCAGTACTTC. Its translation is CASSNGQATYEQYF. Supplemented by reference TRBV9 and TRBJ2-7, the full variable domain reads DSGVTQTPKHLITATGQRVTLRCSPRSGDLSVYWYQQSLDQGLQFLIQYYNGEERAKGNILERFSAQQFPDLHSELNLSSLELGDSALYFCASSNGQATYEQYFGPGTRLTVT.

This rearrangement joins TRBV6-2 or TRBV6-3 to TRBJ2-7; 10 bases map to TRBD1. Germline CDR1 and CDR2: MNHEY and SVGEGT. The V gene end was trimmed by 5 bases and the J gene end by 0 bases; junction bases not matched to a gene: 4. The length of the CDR3 is 15 residues. This chain's CDR3 is CASSGGQGPSYEQYF. CDR3 DNA: TGTGCCAGCAGTGGGGGACAGGGGCCCTCCTACGAGCAGTACTTC.